Detailed here is one TCR beta chain. Only in-frame clones appear in the TCRdb table, and some are missing; sequencing was by immunoSEQ multiplex PCR. This table holds roughly 260,000 clones, roughly 86% found once. V lost 5 bases and J lost 9; bases outside the gene matches: 10. The CDR3 has 15 residues. Per the germline V gene, CDR1 is MNHEY and CDR2 is SMNVEV (reference sequence). These data come from a study of blood T cell repertoires in COVID-19. Study information: From the United States, Italy and Spain came samples of acute and convalescent COVID-19.

V usage is TRBV27 and J usage is TRBJ2-1; 10 bases agree with TRBD2. This receptor was identified in a man aged 40-55 years who had recovered from COVID-19. The specimen was peripheral blood. This chain's CDR3 is CASSPTGSGRSEQFF. The DNA for the CDR3 is TGTGCCAGCAGTCCAACCGGTAGCGGGAGGAGTGAGCAGTTCTTC.